The 32 T cell receptor beta chains reported below all come from one sample, sequenced in a study of molecular identifiers for immune sequencing clone quantification. A single record per CDR3 protein comes from TCRdb applying MiXCR to the PCR reads. Of about 630,000 distinct CDR3 sequences listed, over 25% are singletons. The specimen was naive CD8+ T cells from blood, with Jurkat cell RNA spiked in. Subset here: FACS-sorted CD8+CD4-CCR7+CD45RA+ naive T cells. Source of these receptors: a human donor in good health. Some libraries in this study had Jurkat cell RNA spiked in.

This clonotype was detected a few times. This sequence joins TRBV7-2 and TRBJ2-1; 10 nucleotides agree with TRBD2. This CDR3 comprises 16 residues. From germline, CDR1 is SGHTA and CDR2 FQGNSA. With 5 bases clipped from V and 4 bases from J, the junction kept 8 bases outside the gene matches. The CDR3 loop reads CASSENLAGEYNEQFF. CDR3 DNA sequence: TGTGCCAGCAGCGAAAATCTAGCGGGAGAATACAATGAGCAGTTCTTC.

This clonotype occurred a few times. The chain is built from TRBV28 and TRBJ2-7; TRBD1 matches 9 bases. Germline CDR1 is MDHEN and CDR2 is SYDVKM. The trim removed 5 bases at V and 4 bases at J, leaving 9 bases unmatched. This CDR3 has 15 amino acids. The CDR3 is CASSPWTGAAYEQYF. CDR3 in DNA: TGTGCCAGCAGTCCATGGACAGGGGCGGCATACGAGCAGTACTTC.

There are a few counts of this clonotype. One junction end disagrees with the germline gene, perhaps due to a read error. The V gene is TRBV6-1, the J gene TRBJ1-1; D might be TRBD1 (5 bases). This CDR3 is built from 16 residues. Germline V lookup: CDR1 MNHNS, CDR2 SASEGT. The CDR3 sequence is CASSEALPLGVVETFF. Here the CDR3 DNA reads TGTGCCAGCAGTGAAGCGCTTCCCTTAGGGGTGGTTGAAACTTTCTTT.

To note about this clonotype: A much larger clone sits a single nucleotide away, making a read error possible. The gene calls are TRBV4-3 and TRBJ2-7; 8 nucleotides align to TRBD2. The CDR3 is 14 amino acids. CDR1 LGHNA and CDR2 YSLEER come from the germline V gene. Written as DNA, the CDR3 is TGCGCCAGCAGCCAAGAGAGCGGGAGCTACGTGCAGTACTTC. Translating gives CASSQESGSYVQYF.

This clonotype turned up a few times. V usage is TRBV27 and J usage is TRBJ1-4; D not resolved. Trimming removed 2 bases from V and 8 bases from J, with 12 bases in between. The CDR3 covers 14 residues. CDR1 is MNHEY, CDR2 SMNVEV, per germline (reference sequence). The DNA of the CDR3 is TGTGCCAGCAGTTTACGGGGAGTGGGAGAAAAACTGTTTTTT. Translated, it gives CASSLRGVGEKLFF.

The chain carries TRBV12-3 or TRBV12-4 and TRBJ2-7, with 10 bases aligning to TRBD1. The trim removed 4 bases at V and 1 base at J, leaving 4 bases unmatched. The CDR3 has 15 residues. CDR3 protein: CASSSWTGGSYEQYF. As DNA, the CDR3 is TGTGCCAGCAGTTCCTGGACAGGGGGGTCCTACGAGCAGTACTTC.

Note on this clonotype: This may come from a read error, since a much larger clone is one base off. The chain couples TRBV13 to TRBJ2-7, with a tentative D call TRBD2 (6 bases). CDR1 and CDR2 from the germline V gene are PRHDT and FYEKMQ (reference sequence). This CDR3 contains 15 residues. CDR3 protein: CASSSGAGGHYEQWF. The CDR3 DNA reads TGTGCCAGCAGCTCCGGTGCCGGGGGTCATTACGAGCAGTGGTTC.

Concerning this clonotype itself: This sequence may be a read error, since a much larger clone differs from it by one base. This chain links TRBV12-3 or TRBV12-4 with TRBJ2-3; the match to TRBD2 covers 9 bases. CDR3 length: 16 residues. The junction had 11 bases not matched to a gene; V was cut back by 6 bases and J by 4 bases. The CDR3: CASRPTGAGGPDTQYF. The CDR3 DNA reads as TGTGCCAGCAGGCCAACTGGAGCGGGGGGTCCAGATACGCAGTATTTT.

Note on this clonotype: This could be a read error, since a much larger clone is one nucleotide away. This chain joins TRBV9 and TRBJ1-1, with D possibly TRBD1 on 5 matching bases. In germline, CDR1 is SGDLS, CDR2 YYNGEE. This CDR3 is 18 amino acids long. V shed 0 bases and J shed 0 bases, with 18 bases lying between them. The CDR3 sequence: CASSVAPPGQGLNTEAFF. Here the CDR3 DNA reads TGTGCCAGCAGCGTAGCCCCCCCGGGCCAGGGATTGAACACTGAAGCTTTCTTT.

Remarks on this clonotype: Germline is not matched at one junction end, which may reflect a read error. This chain uses TRBV7-9 with TRBJ1-5; no definite D call. The germline V gene encodes CDR1 SEHNR and CDR2 FQNEAQ (reference sequence). The CDR3 covers 12 residues. CDR3 region: CAGSLLGQPQHF. In DNA, the CDR3 is TGTGCCGGCAGCTTATTAGGTCAGCCCCAGCATTTT. The full variable domain, rest sourced from reference TRBV7-9 and TRBJ1-5, is DTGVSQNPRHKITKRGQNVTFRCDPISEHNRLYWYRQTLGQGPEFLTYFQNEAQLEKSRLLSDRFSAERPKGSFSTLEIQRTEQGDSAMYLCAGSLLGQPQHFGDGTRLSIL.

This clonotype was seen ten or more times. The rearrangement joins TRBV6-5 to TRBJ2-7; 9 bases map to TRBD1. CDR1 is MNHEY and CDR2 is SVGAGI in the germline V gene. V lost 6 bases to trimming and J lost 2 bases; unmatched junction nucleotides: 5. This CDR3 has 14 amino acids. CDR3 sequence: CASRSGTGTYEQYF. CDR3 bases: TGTGCCAGCAGGTCCGGGACAGGGACCTACGAGCAGTACTTC.

Details on this clonotype: A much larger clone differs by one base, so this may be a read error. The conserved phenylalanine or tryptophan normally closing the CDR3 is absent here, so this likely arose from a read error. The chain combines TRBV24-1 with TRBJ1-5, with TRBD1 matching over 7 bases. Germline V CDR1 and CDR2: KGHDR, SFDVKD. This CDR3 is 13 amino acids long. Trimming at V came to 6 bases and at J to 9 bases, leaving 7 bases not matched to a gene. CDR3 in DNA: TGTGCCACCAGTAACAGGGGTTTAGGGCCCCAGCATTCT. Its protein is CATSNRGLGPQHS.

Remarks on this clonotype: A read error may explain this, as a much larger clone is one base away. J is TRBJ2-3 and V is TRBV28; 9 positions agree with TRBD1. This CDR3 region has 17 residues. Germline V gene data show CDR1 as MDHEN and CDR2 as SYDVKM. The CDR3 spells CTSSTTTGGVSTDTQYF. The CDR3 DNA follows: TGTACCAGCAGTACCACTACAGGGGGCGTTAGCACAGATACGCAGTATTTT.

This clonotype was detected only a few times. V usage is TRBV2 and J usage is TRBJ2-7, with D perhaps TRBD1 (6 bases). Deletions cut 4 bases from V and 3 bases from J, with 10 bases between. This CDR3 contains 13 residues. Germline V gene sequence: CDR1 SNHLY, CDR2 FYNNEI. In DNA form, the CDR3 reads TGTGCCAGCAGTGGGGACACCTACTACGAGCAGTACTTC. Translating gives CASSGDTYYEQYF.

This clonotype came up a few times. The junction shows a germline mismatch at one end, possibly a read error. This chain links TRBV27 with TRBJ1-4, with 7 nucleotides matching TRBD1. Germline V gene sequence: CDR1 MNHEY, CDR2 SMNVEV (reference sequence). The CDR3 extends over 12 amino acids. The CDR3 DNA sequence: TGTGCCAGCAGTCCGACAGGGCACGTATGGCTTTTT. This codes for CASSPTGHVWLF.

V usage is TRBV12-3 or TRBV12-4 and J usage is TRBJ1-2, with 7 bases lining up with TRBD1. Trimming at V came to 5 bases and at J to 0 bases, leaving 9 bases not matched to a gene. This CDR3 contains 16 residues. In nucleotides, the CDR3 is TGTGCCAGCAGTCCGGGACAGAGGGCTACTAACTATGGCTACACCTTC. As protein: CASSPGQRATNYGYTF.

The chain couples TRBV4-3 to TRBJ2-5; the match to TRBD2 covers 12 bases. V was clipped by 0 bases and J by 3 bases; unmatched bases: 5. In germline, CDR1 is LGHNA, CDR2 YSLEER. This CDR3 has 17 residues. This chain's CDR3 is CASSQEWASGREETQYF. The CDR3 nucleotides read TGCGCCAGCAGCCAAGAATGGGCTAGCGGGAGGGAAGAGACCCAGTACTTC.

This clonotype was seen more than once but under ten times. The chain links TRBV7-9 to TRBJ2-7; D assignment may be TRBD1 or TRBD2 (5 bases each). The V end was cut by 8 bases, the J end by 1 base, with 18 bases between. The germline V gene encodes CDR1 SEHNR and CDR2 FQNEAQ (reference sequence). This CDR3 has 15 amino acids. The CDR3 sequence is CASGGTQGSSYEQYF. CDR3 DNA: TGTGCCAGCGGAGGCACGCAGGGATCGTCCTACGAGCAGTACTTC.

The table lists this clonotype with many counts. The rearrangement uses TRBV7-9 and TRBJ1-3; TRBD1 matches 7 bases. The CDR3 spans 15 residues. V was pared by 4 bases and J by 0 bases, with 3 bases of the junction left unmatched. Per germline, CDR1 SEHNR and CDR2 FQNEAQ (reference sequence). The CDR3 spells CASSSGGHSGNTIYF. Written as DNA, the CDR3 is TGTGCCAGCAGCTCAGGGGGACACTCTGGAAACACCATATATTTT.

Ten or more counts support this clonotype. The genes are TRBV7-2 and TRBJ2-7, with D possibly matching TRBD2 (6 bases). Germline V gene lookup returns CDR1 SGHTA and CDR2 FQGNSA. This CDR3 comprises 15 residues. The V end lost 2 bases, the J end lost 0 bases, and 11 bases lay between the germline ends. The CDR3 DNA sequence: TGTGCCAGCAGCTTAATCGCGGGAAGCTCCTACGAGCAGTACTTC. This translates into CASSLIAGSSYEQYF.

This clonotype was seen once. A much larger clonotype is one base distant, so this may be a read error. This chain joins TRBV7-6 and TRBJ1-1; no clear D. The length of the CDR3 is 15 residues. Germline CDR1 is SGHVS and CDR2 is FNYEAQ. CDR3 DNA: TGTGCCAGCAGCTTAGCGGCTGAGATGAACGCTGAAGCTTTCTTT. The encoded protein is CASSLAAEMNAEAFF.

This clonotype was detected a few times. This chain's CDR3 is CASRTSVSGGNTGELFF. In DNA form, the CDR3 reads TGTGCCAGCAGGACCTCCGTATCTGGGGGGAACACCGGGGAGCTGTTTTTT. The genes are TRBV2 and TRBJ2-2; the D gene could be TRBD1 or TRBD2 (5 bases each). Between the trimmed V and J ends, which lost 6 bases and 1 base, there was a span of 18 bases. Germline V gene lookup returns CDR1 SNHLY and CDR2 FYNNEI. CDR3 length: 17 residues.

The V gene is TRBV12-5, the J gene TRBJ1-1, with 9 bases fitting TRBD1. Per germline, CDR1 LGHNT and CDR2 FRNRAP. The CDR3 extends over 16 amino acids. The ends lost 1 base at V and 1 base at J; junction bases unmatched: 4. As DNA, the CDR3 is TGTGCTAGTGGTTTGGACAGGGGGCATAGGAACACTGAAGCTTTCTTT. Residues: CASGLDRGHRNTEAFF.

The chain carries TRBV12-3 or TRBV12-4 and TRBJ1-1, with D perhaps TRBD1 (5 bases). Trimming removed 3 bases at V and 6 bases at J, with 14 bases between. The CDR3 runs to 14 residues. DNA for the CDR3: TGTGCCAGCAGTTTGGGAGCCGGAGGGGCTGAAGCTTTCTTT. It specifies CASSLGAGGAEAFF.

CDR3 amino acids: CASSQRLSVFGVDTQYF. The CDR3 DNA is TGTGCCAGCAGCCAAAGACTAAGTGTATTCGGTGTAGATACGCAGTATTTT. V gene TRBV28 combines with J gene TRBJ2-3; a possible D gene is TRBD2 (5 bases). The V gene lost 6 bases and the J gene lost 5 bases, with 24 bases spanning the gap. This CDR3 comprises 17 residues. Germline V CDR1 and CDR2: MDHEN, SYDVKM.

The chain employs TRBV20-1 and TRBJ2-5; TRBD1 or TRBD2 may be the D gene (5 bases each). CDR3 length equals 11 residues. Germline CDR1 DFQATT, CDR2 SNEGSKA (reference sequence). CDR3: CRPGTLRPQYF. The CDR3 region has the DNA TGCAGGCCGGGGACGTTACGACCCCAGTACTTC.

This clonotype occurred a few times. The CDR3 region is CSARLKLSSYEQYF. CDR3 DNA: TGCAGTGCTAGGTTAAAGTTAAGCTCCTACGAGCAGTACTTC. The chain uses TRBV20-1 and TRBJ2-7, with D hard to call. V lost 3 bases and J lost 0, with 12 bases in between. Germline CDR1 is DFQATT and CDR2 is SNEGSKA (reference sequence). This CDR3 region has 14 residues.

This clonotype was seen repeatedly, ten times or more. The J gene is TRBJ2-7, the V gene TRBV18; TRBD2 matches at 9 bases. Germline CDR1 reads KGHSH; CDR2 reads LQKENI. J gave up 7 bases and V 6 bases, and 10 bases lay outside the gene matches. The CDR3 length is 14 residues. This CDR3 is CASSDGVLAGEQYF. DNA of the CDR3: TGTGCCAGCTCGGACGGGGTCCTAGCGGGAGAGCAGTACTTC.

Worth noting for this clonotype: One base away lies a much larger clone, so this may be a sequencing read error. V is TRBV27 and J is TRBJ2-7, with D unresolved. V lost 8 bases and J 3 bases, leaving 20 bases between the germline ends. The CDR3 length is 15 residues. Germline lookup yields CDR1 MNHEY and CDR2 SMNVEV (reference sequence). CDR3: CASCPGPIRYYEQYF. CDR3 DNA sequence: TGTGCCAGCTGTCCCGGACCGATAAGGTACTACGAGCAGTACTTC.

The chain employs TRBV24-1 and TRBJ2-1; D is unclear. The V end was cut by 3 bases, the J end by 4 bases, with 6 bases between. The CDR3 runs 13 residues. CDR1 and CDR2 (germline): KGHDR, SFDVKD. CDR3 in DNA: TGTGCCACCAGTGATCTCAAGTACAATGAGCAGTTCTTC. It is translated as CATSDLKYNEQFF.

This clonotype was detected a few times. This chain connects TRBV6-2 or TRBV6-3 to TRBJ1-5, with D unclear. The CDR3 consists of 15 residues. V was clipped by 2 bases and J by 2 bases, with 10 bases between them. The germline V gene has CDR1 MNHEY and CDR2 SVGEGT. This chain's CDR3 is CASSYSPGGNQPQHF. In nucleotides, the CDR3 is TGTGCCAGCAGTTACAGCCCCGGCGGCAATCAGCCCCAGCATTTT.

Concerning this clonotype itself: The final CDR3 position lacks the conserved phenylalanine or tryptophan, pointing to a likely read error. CDR3 sequence (DNA): TGTGCCAGCTCACCAAGGACAGGGATAACCCAAGAGACCCAGTACATC. Its protein is CASSPRTGITQETQYI. The chain has TRBV18 and TRBJ2-5; 8 positions agree with TRBD1. The V gene's germline CDR1 is KGHSH and CDR2 LQKENI. The CDR3 runs 16 residues. The V and J ends lost 2 bases and 1 base, in that order; junction bases with no gene match: 6.